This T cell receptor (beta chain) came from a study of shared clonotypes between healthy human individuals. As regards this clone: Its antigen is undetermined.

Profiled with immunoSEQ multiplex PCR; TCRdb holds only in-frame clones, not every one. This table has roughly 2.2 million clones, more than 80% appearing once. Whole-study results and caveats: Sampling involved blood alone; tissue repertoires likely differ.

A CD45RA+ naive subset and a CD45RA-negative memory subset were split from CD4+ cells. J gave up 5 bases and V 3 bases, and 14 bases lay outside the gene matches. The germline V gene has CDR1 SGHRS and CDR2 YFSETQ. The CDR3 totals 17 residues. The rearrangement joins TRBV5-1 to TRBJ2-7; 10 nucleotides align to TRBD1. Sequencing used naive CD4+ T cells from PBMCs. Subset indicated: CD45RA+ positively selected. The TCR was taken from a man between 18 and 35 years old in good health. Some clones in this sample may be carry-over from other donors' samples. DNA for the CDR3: TGCGCCAGCAGCTCGTCTATAAGACAGGGGGCAGGCCACGAGCAGTACTTC. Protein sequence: CASSSSIRQGAGHEQYF.